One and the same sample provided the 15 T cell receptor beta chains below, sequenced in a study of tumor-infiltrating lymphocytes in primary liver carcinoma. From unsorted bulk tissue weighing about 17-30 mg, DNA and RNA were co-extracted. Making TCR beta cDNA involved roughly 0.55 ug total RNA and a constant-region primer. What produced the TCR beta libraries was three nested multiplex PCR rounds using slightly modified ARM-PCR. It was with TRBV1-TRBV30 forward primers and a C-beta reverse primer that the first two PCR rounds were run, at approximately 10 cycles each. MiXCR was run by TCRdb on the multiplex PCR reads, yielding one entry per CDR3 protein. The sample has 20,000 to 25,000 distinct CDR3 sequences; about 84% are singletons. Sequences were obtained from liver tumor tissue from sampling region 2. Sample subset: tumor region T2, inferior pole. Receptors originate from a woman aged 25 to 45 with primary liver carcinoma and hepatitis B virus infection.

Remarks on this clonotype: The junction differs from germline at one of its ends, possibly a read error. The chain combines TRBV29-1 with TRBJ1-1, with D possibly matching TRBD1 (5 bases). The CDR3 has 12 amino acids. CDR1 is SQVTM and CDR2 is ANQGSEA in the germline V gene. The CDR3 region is CSVESGSTEAFF. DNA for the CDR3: TGCAGCGTCGAGTCAGGGAGCACAGAAGCATTCTTT.

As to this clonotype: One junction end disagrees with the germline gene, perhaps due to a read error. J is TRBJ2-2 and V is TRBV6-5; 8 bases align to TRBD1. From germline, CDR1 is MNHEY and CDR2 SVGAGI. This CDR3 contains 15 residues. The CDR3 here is CASNPRTGFTGELSF. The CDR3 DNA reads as TGTGCAAGCAATCCGCGGACAGGGTTCACCGGGGAGCTGTCTTTT.

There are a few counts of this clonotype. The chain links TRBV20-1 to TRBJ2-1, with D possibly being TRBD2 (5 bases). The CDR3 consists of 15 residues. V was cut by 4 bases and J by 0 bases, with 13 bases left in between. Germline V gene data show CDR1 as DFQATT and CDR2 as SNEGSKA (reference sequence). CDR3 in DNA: TGCAGTGCTATTGCGCTAGCAACCTCCTACAATGAGCAGTTCTTC. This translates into CSAIALATSYNEQFF.

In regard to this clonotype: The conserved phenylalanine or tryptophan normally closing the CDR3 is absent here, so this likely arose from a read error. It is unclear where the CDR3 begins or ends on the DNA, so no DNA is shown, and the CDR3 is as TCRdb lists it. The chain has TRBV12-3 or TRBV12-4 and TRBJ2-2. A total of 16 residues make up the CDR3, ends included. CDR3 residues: CASSFIMQRNTGELSL.

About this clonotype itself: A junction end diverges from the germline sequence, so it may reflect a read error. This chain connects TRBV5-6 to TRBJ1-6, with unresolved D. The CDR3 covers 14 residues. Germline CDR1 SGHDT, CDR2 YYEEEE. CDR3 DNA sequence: TGTGTCAGCACCTTGGTAGCATTGGGATCACCCCTCCACTTT. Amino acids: CVSTLVALGSPLHF.

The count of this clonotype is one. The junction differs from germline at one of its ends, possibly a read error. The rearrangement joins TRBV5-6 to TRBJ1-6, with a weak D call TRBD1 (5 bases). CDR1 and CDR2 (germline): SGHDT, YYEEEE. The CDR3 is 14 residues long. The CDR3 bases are TGTACCAGCAGCTTGGTAGCACTGGGACCACTCCTCCACTTT. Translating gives CTSSLVALGPLLHF.

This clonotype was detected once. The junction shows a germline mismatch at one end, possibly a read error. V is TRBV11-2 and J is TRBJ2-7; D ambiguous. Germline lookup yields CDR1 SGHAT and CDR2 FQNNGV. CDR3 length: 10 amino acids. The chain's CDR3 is CASPASEQYF. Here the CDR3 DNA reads TGTGCCAGTCCAGCCAGTGAGCAGTACTTT. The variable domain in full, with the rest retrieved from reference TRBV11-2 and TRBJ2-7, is EAGVAQSPRYKIIEKRQSVAFWCNPISGHATLYWYQQILGQGPKLLIQFQNNGVVDDSQLPKDRFSAERLKGVDSTLKIQPAKLEDSAVYLCASPASEQYFGPGTRLTVT.

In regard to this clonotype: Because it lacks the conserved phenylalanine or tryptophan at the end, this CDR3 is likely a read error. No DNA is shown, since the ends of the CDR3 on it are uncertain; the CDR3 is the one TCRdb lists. CDR3 sequence: CASSFLADISYNERFL. This chain connects TRBV11-3 to TRBJ2-1; no DNA check was done on the table's D call, TRBD2. Germline CDR1 and CDR2: SGHNT and YENEEA. The CDR3 is made up of 16 amino acids, end residues included.

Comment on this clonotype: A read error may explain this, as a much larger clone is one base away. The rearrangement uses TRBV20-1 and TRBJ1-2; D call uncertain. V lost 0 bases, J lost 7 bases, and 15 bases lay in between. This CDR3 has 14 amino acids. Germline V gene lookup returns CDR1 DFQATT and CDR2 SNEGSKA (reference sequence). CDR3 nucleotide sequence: TGCAGTGCTAGAGATAACAGTCAAACTATTGGCTACACCTTC. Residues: CSARDNSQTIGYTF.

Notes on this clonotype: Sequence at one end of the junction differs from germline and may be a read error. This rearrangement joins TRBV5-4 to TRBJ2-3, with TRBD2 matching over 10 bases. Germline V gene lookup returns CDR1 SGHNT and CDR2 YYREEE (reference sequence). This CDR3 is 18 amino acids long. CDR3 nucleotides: TGTGCCATCTGTAACCCGGCGGCTAGCGGGAGTCGGACAGATGCGCAGTATTTT. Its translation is CAICNPAASGSRTDAQYF.

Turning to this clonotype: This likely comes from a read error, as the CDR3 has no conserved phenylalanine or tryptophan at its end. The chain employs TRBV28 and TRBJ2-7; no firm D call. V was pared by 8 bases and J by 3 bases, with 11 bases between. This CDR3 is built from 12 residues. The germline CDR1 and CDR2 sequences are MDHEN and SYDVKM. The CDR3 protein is CASGDSLYEQYL. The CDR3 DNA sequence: TGTGCCAGCGGCGACTCCCTCTACGAGCAGTACTTA.

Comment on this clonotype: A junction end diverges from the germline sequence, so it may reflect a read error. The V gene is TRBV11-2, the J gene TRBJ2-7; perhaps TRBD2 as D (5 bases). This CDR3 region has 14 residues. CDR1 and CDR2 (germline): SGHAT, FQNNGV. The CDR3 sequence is CANSLTDGAYEQYF. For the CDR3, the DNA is TGTGCCAACAGCTTAACTGACGGGGCCTACGAGCAGTACTTC.

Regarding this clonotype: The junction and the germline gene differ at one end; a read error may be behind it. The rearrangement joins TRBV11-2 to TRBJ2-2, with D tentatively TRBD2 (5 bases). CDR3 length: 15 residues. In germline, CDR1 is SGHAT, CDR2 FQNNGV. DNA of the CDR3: TGTGCCAGCAGCCCCGATCCCCAATTGAACACCGGGGAGCTGTTT. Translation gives CASSPDPQLNTGELF.

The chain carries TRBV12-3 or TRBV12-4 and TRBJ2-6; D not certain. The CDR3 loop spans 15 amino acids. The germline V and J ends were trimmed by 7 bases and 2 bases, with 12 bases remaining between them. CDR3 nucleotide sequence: TGTGCCAGCAATCTACAGACCGCTGGGGCCAACGTCCTGACTTTC. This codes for CASNLQTAGANVLTF.

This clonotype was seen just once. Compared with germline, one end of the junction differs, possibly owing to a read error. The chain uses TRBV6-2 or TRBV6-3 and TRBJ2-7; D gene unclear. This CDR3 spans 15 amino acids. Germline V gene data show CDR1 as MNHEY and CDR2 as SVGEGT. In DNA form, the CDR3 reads TGTGCCAGCAGTCGTTTTAAGAGGAGCTCCTACAAGCAGTACTTC. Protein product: CASSRFKRSSYKQYF.